This T cell receptor beta chain appears in the sequencing data of a study of breast tumors, draining lymph nodes, adjacent tissues (dated by TCRdb to about 2016). Background for the entire study: TCR beta repertoires were compared across tumor, adjacent nontumor tissue and axillary lymph nodes obtained from breast cancer patients. In human breast cancer, the study set out to evaluate how tumor, surrounding tissue and draining lymph node repertoires relate to one another and whether T cells may move between these sites. Results the study describes overall, beyond this receptor: The data were considered consistent with the idea that most tumor T cells come from the lymph node and then expand in tumor tissue. Tumor and nontumor tissue repertoires were found to be significantly more similar in luminal-like than in basal-like breast cancer. The conclusion that tumor T cells originate in lymph nodes was presented as consistent with a hypothesis rather than as directly demonstrated. Tumor T-cell repertoires showed less diversity than lymph node repertoires and more diversity than nontumor tissue repertoires, and tumor T-cell repertoires showed preferential V and J gene usage.

Reads for this sample came from an Illumina HiSeq 2000. TCR beta chain libraries were generated by multiplex PCR amplification. The amplified TCR beta chain products were analyzed by high-throughput sequencing. Using fastp at Q25 and MiXCR, TCRdb reprocessed the public reads and kept productive beta chains. Rows are unified per CDR3 protein, each entry keeping the most common DNA and genes. Recorded for this sample are roughly 220,000 distinct CDR3 sequences; about 34% of them occurred a single time. The top ten clonotypes cover approximately 3.7% of the sample. Details on this clonotype: What antigen it recognizes has not been identified. No base quality information exists; no much larger clone differs at one position.

Lymph node samples were obtained from the axillary draining lymph nodes of breast cancer patients. Based on the germline V gene (reference sequence), the CDR1 and CDR2 sequences are DFQATT and SNEGSKA. The CDR3 sequence holds 13 residues, the cysteine and phenylalanine included. Only the CDR3 DNA is retained, 39 bases long and in frame from the first base. The V and J ends are trimmed by 4 bases and 2 bases, leaving 11 bases between them. The specimen was axillary lymph node tissue. The sequence was collected from a female donor with breast cancer. Some clones in this sample may be carry-over from other donors' samples. The chain is assembled from TRBV20-1 and TRBJ1-2, with TRBD1 perhaps the D gene, on 6 matching bases. The DNA is as follows: TGCAGTGCTACCCGAGGGGGGAACTATGGCTACACCTTC. Its protein product is CSATRGGNYGYTF.